The 25 T cell receptor beta chains below all came from one sample that was sequenced in a study of blood T cell repertoires in COVID-19. Repertoires were generated with immunoSEQ multiplex PCR, while TCRdb's copy carries only in-frame clones and drops some. This sample has a few hundred thousand clones; around 85% occur once, and the top ten carry 3.5% to 4%. Input material: peripheral blood. The source is a woman aged 18-29 years with acute or convalescent COVID-19.

The chain recombines TRBV6-6 with TRBJ2-7; D unresolved. Trimming removed 3 bases from V and 0 bases from J, with 3 bases in between. This CDR3 has 12 residues. Germline V lookup: CDR1 MNHNY, CDR2 SVGAGI (reference sequence). CDR3 residues: CASSYISYEQYF. The CDR3 DNA reads TGTGCCAGCAGTTATATCTCCTACGAGCAGTACTTC.

This chain links TRBV6-5 with TRBJ1-2, with 12 bases lining up with TRBD1. There are 14 residues in the CDR3. The V and J ends lost 2 bases and 8 bases, in that order; junction bases with no gene match: 3. The germline gives CDR1 MNHEY, CDR2 SVGAGI. The CDR3 loop reads CASSYGGQGAGYTF. The CDR3 DNA follows: TGTGCCAGCAGTTACGGGGGACAGGGGGCCGGCTACACCTTC.

The chain employs TRBV6-1 and TRBJ1-1; TRBD1 matches at 9 bases. Trimming cost V 4 bases and J 5 bases; bases outside gene matches: 11. There are 16 residues in the CDR3. The V gene's germline CDR1 is MNHNS and CDR2 SASEGT. CDR3: CASSATGGGLGTEAFF. CDR3 in DNA: TGTGCCAGCAGTGCGACAGGGGGTGGATTGGGTACTGAAGCTTTCTTT.

The chain links TRBV27 to TRBJ1-2, with a weak D call TRBD1 (6 bases). The CDR3 runs 14 residues. Germline V gene data show CDR1 as MNHEY and CDR2 as SMNVEV (reference sequence). The V end was cut by 7 bases, the J end by 4 bases, with 16 bases between. The CDR3 DNA is TGTGCCAGCACCAATGTGGGGGCTGGCTATGGCTACACCTTC. It encodes CASTNVGAGYGYTF.

The chain uses TRBV24-1 and TRBJ2-2, with 7 bases matching TRBD1. Trimming took 0 bases from V and 7 from J; bases not matched to a gene: 4. The CDR3 sequence is 15 residues long. The germline gives CDR1 KGHDR, CDR2 SFDVKD. CDR3 region: CATSDLRGGYGELFF. The CDR3 region has the DNA TGTGCCACCAGTGATTTGCGAGGGGGCTACGGGGAGCTGTTTTTT.

V usage is TRBV6-5 and J usage is TRBJ1-1; a weak D match, TRBD1 (5 bases). Trimming shortened V by 5 bases and J by 1 base, and 14 bases separated the two germline ends. Germline CDR1 MNHEY, CDR2 SVGAGI. This CDR3 contains 15 residues. This CDR3 reads CASSTILGQNTEAFF. Here the CDR3 DNA reads TGTGCCAGCAGTACTATTCTTGGACAGAACACTGAAGCTTTCTTT.

The chain links TRBV6-6 to TRBJ1-1; D might be TRBD1 (5 bases). CDR1 and CDR2 (germline): MNHNY, SVGAGI (reference sequence). CDR3 length: 14 amino acids. V dropped 2 bases and J dropped 4 bases, with 11 bases sitting between them. CDR3 nucleotide sequence: TGTGCCAGCAGTTACCCGACGGGGGGCACTGAAGCTTTCTTT. This codes for CASSYPTGGTEAFF.

The chain uses TRBV7-8 and TRBJ2-1; 7 bases align to TRBD2. The germline gives CDR1 SGHVS, CDR2 FQNEAQ. The junction had 7 bases not matched to a gene; V was cut back by 0 bases and J by 5 bases. The length of the CDR3 is 16 residues. CDR3 protein: CASSLAPSGSNNEQFF. As DNA, the CDR3 is TGTGCCAGCAGCTTAGCGCCTAGCGGATCCAACAATGAGCAGTTCTTC.

V gene TRBV18 combines with J gene TRBJ1-1, with a tentative D call TRBD1 (6 bases). Germline CDR1 and CDR2: KGHSH and LQKENI. V lost 0 bases to trimming and J lost 0 bases, with 8 bases between them. The CDR3 runs to 15 residues. The CDR3 coding sequence is TGTGCCAGCTCACCACCGGGGGCCTTGAACACTGAAGCTTTCTTT. Translating it yields CASSPPGALNTEAFF.

This chain connects TRBV5-1 to TRBJ1-1, with no clear D. Germline V gene data show CDR1 as SGHRS and CDR2 as YFSETQ. The CDR3 consists of 14 residues. Trimming cost V 0 bases and J 4 bases, with 10 bases left between them. The CDR3 sequence: CASSLGGMGTEAFF. The CDR3 bases are TGCGCCAGCAGCTTGGGAGGGATGGGCACTGAAGCTTTCTTT.

This clone showed up many times. This chain connects TRBV6-5 to TRBJ1-6; D remains unclear. The CDR3 is 15 residues long. V was shortened by 6 bases and J by 2 bases, with 11 bases between the two germline ends. Germline CDR1 and CDR2: MNHEY and SVGAGI. In DNA form, the CDR3 reads TGTGCCAGCAGATCCGACTCCGCCTATAATTCACCCCTCCACTTT. Protein product: CASRSDSAYNSPLHF.

The J gene is TRBJ1-1, the V gene TRBV5-6, with D unresolved. The V gene lost 4 bases and the J gene lost 0 bases, with 13 bases spanning the gap. Germline lookup yields CDR1 SGHDT and CDR2 YYEEEE. This CDR3 has 15 residues. The CDR3 spells CASSPGVGMNTEAFF. For the CDR3, the DNA is TGTGCCAGCAGCCCTGGGGTCGGGATGAACACTGAAGCTTTCTTT.

The CDR3 reads CSASGVGGRKVYEQYF. DNA of the CDR3: TGCAGTGCTAGTGGGGTTGGGGGGAGGAAGGTCTACGAGCAGTACTTC. The rearrangement joins TRBV20-1 to TRBJ2-7, with a weak D call TRBD2 (6 bases). The V and J ends lost 3 bases and 3 bases respectively, with 21 bases between them. The CDR3 is 16 amino acids. Germline V gives CDR1 DFQATT, CDR2 SNEGSKA (reference sequence).

This sequence joins TRBV19 and TRBJ2-7, with 7 bases matching TRBD2. The CDR3 contains 14 residues. Trimming took 7 bases from V and 0 from J; bases not matched to a gene: 6. CDR1 and CDR2 from the germline V gene are LNHDA and SQIVND (reference sequence). CDR3 region: CASKTQRGSYEQYF. The CDR3 DNA reads as TGTGCCAGTAAGACACAGCGGGGCTCCTACGAGCAGTACTTC.

The chain's CDR3 is CASSRGVEAEAFF. The CDR3 nucleotides read TGTGCCAGCAGTCGGGGGGTGGAGGCTGAAGCTTTCTTT. This sequence joins TRBV28 and TRBJ1-1, with D tentatively TRBD1 (5 bases). CDR1 and CDR2 (germline): MDHEN, SYDVKM. CDR3 length equals 13 residues. V shed 5 bases and J shed 6 bases, with 13 bases lying between them.

The chain combines TRBV7-6 with TRBJ1-1, with a weak D call TRBD1 (5 bases). The CDR3 is 14 amino acids. Germline CDR1 and CDR2: SGHVS and FNYEAQ. V dropped 1 base and J dropped 2 bases, with 8 bases sitting between them. The CDR3 protein is CASSLGTPNTEAFF. CDR3 in DNA: TGTGCCAGCAGCTTAGGGACACCTAACACTGAAGCTTTCTTT. The whole variable domain, remainder taken from reference TRBV7-6 and TRBJ1-1, is GAGVSQSPRYKVTKRGQDVALRCDPISGHVSLYWYRQALGQGPEFLTYFNYEAQQDKSGLPNDRFSAERPEGSISTLTIQRTEQRDSAMYRCASSLGTPNTEAFFGQGTRLTVV.

This clone was seen a few times. The chain joins TRBV6-1 to TRBJ1-5; TRBD1 matches at 7 bases. CDR3 length equals 15 residues. Looked up from germline, CDR1 is MNHNS and CDR2 is SASEGT. The junction had 4 bases not matched to a gene; V was cut back by 2 bases and J by 3 bases. In DNA, the CDR3 is TGTGCCAGCAGTGAAACAGGGGAATCCAATCAGCCCCAGCATTTT. Translating it yields CASSETGESNQPQHF.

This chain connects TRBV6-1 to TRBJ1-5; no firm D call. Trimming removed 0 bases from V and 2 bases from J, with 17 bases in between. The CDR3 has 18 amino acids. Germline V gene data show CDR1 as MNHNS and CDR2 as SASEGT. The CDR3 spells CASSEAWAETHRNQPQHF. The CDR3 DNA reads as TGTGCCAGCAGTGAAGCCTGGGCAGAAACTCACCGCAATCAGCCCCAGCATTTT.

Of note for this clone: Germline is not matched at one junction end, which may reflect a read error. The V and J genes are TRBV20-1 and TRBJ1-2, with 8 bases that match TRBD1. Germline CDR1 DFQATT, CDR2 SNEGSKA (reference sequence). This CDR3 has 10 amino acids. CDR3 sequence (DNA): TGCAGTGCTTCCCGGGACAGGCTTATTTTC. Protein product: CSASRDRLIF.

V gene TRBV11-2 combines with J gene TRBJ2-7, with a weak D call TRBD2 (6 bases). Germline V gene lookup returns CDR1 SGHAT and CDR2 FQNNGV. The ends were cut back, 5 bases at V and 9 bases at J, with 17 bases in the middle. The length of the CDR3 is 13 residues. The CDR3 sequence: CASSPGTAPAQYF. The DNA for the CDR3 is TGTGCCAGCAGCCCCGGGACTGCTCCGGCGCAGTACTTC.

The chain uses TRBV7-9 and TRBJ2-7; D might be TRBD2 (5 bases). V was trimmed by 0 bases and J by 2 bases, leaving 5 bases between them. Germline assignment: CDR1 SEHNR and CDR2 FQNEAQ (reference sequence). The CDR3 extends over 13 amino acids. CDR3 nucleotide sequence: TGTGCCAGCAGCTTAGCGGAGGCCTACGAGCAGTACTTC. Its translation is CASSLAEAYEQYF.

V and J are TRBV6-2 or TRBV6-3 and TRBJ1-5; the D gene is possibly TRBD1 (5 bases). The germline V gene encodes CDR1 MNHEY and CDR2 SVGEGT. The CDR3 totals 14 residues. The V end lost 6 bases, the J end lost 6 bases, and 15 bases lay between the germline ends. Written as DNA, the CDR3 is TGTGCCAGCAGCTCAGACAGTTCGAGTCAGCCCCAGCATTTT. Protein product: CASSSDSSSQPQHF.

On this clone itself: The same CDR3 is also encoded by other DNA sequences in this sample. V is TRBV29-1 and J is TRBJ2-7; 11 nucleotides align to TRBD1. Looked up from germline, CDR1 is SQVTM and CDR2 is ANQGSEA. CDR3 length: 12 residues. The V gene end was trimmed by 6 bases and the J gene end by 4 bases; junction bases not matched to a gene: 2. The CDR3 DNA reads TGCAGCGTCGGACAGGGGGCTTACGAGCAGTACTTC. Translating it yields CSVGQGAYEQYF.

This clone appeared a few times. The chain recombines TRBV25-1 with TRBJ2-7; 7 positions agree with TRBD2. This CDR3 spans 14 amino acids. The V gene end was trimmed by 2 bases and the J gene end by 3 bases; junction bases not matched to a gene: 4. Germline loops: CDR1 MGHDK, CDR2 SYGVNS. CDR3 bases: TGTGCCAGCAGTGAACTCGGGGGGATCTACGAGCAGTACTTC. Amino acids: CASSELGGIYEQYF.

The V gene is TRBV29-1, the J gene TRBJ1-2; 7 nucleotides align to TRBD1. The CDR3 loop spans 17 amino acids. CDR1 and CDR2 (germline): SQVTM, ANQGSEA. V was clipped by 1 base and J by 0 bases; unmatched bases: 11. The CDR3 DNA reads as TGCAGCGTTGAAGGGGTCGACAGGGTCGGTGCTAACTATGGCTACACCTTC. Protein: CSVEGVDRVGANYGYTF.